The entry below describes one T cell receptor (beta chain). Its antigen remains undetermined. This may be a read error, as it is one base from a much larger clone. TCR repertoires of sorted CD4+ and CD8+ blood T cells from severe aplastic anemia patients and healthy subjects were deep-sequenced in the study. Ficoll-Paque density gradient centrifugation was used to isolate peripheral blood mononuclear cells. CD4+ and CD8+ T cells were sorted by FACS or magnetic beads before DNA extraction. TCR beta VDJ combination and CDR3 sequence profiling used genomic DNA as the template. An Illumina HiSeq 2000 was used for TCR repertoire sequencing. The paper's data handling went like this. TRBV/TRBJ rearrangement plots, CDR3 size and DJ length profiles, and Simpson's diversity index were used to assess repertoires. The immunodominant clone was defined as the most abundant DNA sequence in deep sequencing data. CDR3 amino acid sequences were checked for sharing across subjects and were also compared against the VDJdb database and published repertoires. TCRdb redid the processing of the public reads, applying fastp at Q25 and MiXCR, and retained in-frame beta chains. Records with the same CDR3 protein are collapsed into one entry carrying the most frequent genes and DNA. The V and J calls reflect TCRdb's pipeline rather than the authors' work. This sample comprises more than 250,000 distinct CDR3 sequences, around 60% of them detected only once. Around 7.6% of the sample goes to the ten largest clones.

Based on the germline V gene, the CDR1 and CDR2 sequences are MDHEN and SYDVKM. The CDR3 contains 13 residues, cysteine and phenylalanine counted. Only the CDR3 DNA stays, 39 bases, in frame from base 1. The sample belongs to a study of CD8+CD57+ T cells in acquired aplastic anemia (dated by TCRdb to about 2018). A note on the overall study: Extracted DNA from sorted CD4+ and CD8+ cells averaged 3.2 ug, ranging from roughly 0.19 to 27.4 ug.

General findings and caveats noted by the study authors: Some 27 CD8+ CDR3 sequences were found in both patients and controls but appeared to be highly expressed in patients and within the immunodominant clones of the patients. CD8+ Simpson's diversity did not differ significantly between patients and healthy controls (P=0.060).

Recombination joined TRBV28 with TRBJ1-2; the D segment could be TRBD1, given 5 matching bases. The sequence came from a human donor with severe aplastic anemia or a healthy control (not recorded which). The sequenced sample consisted of sorted CD4+, CD8+, or CD8+CD57+ T cells (not recorded which) from PBMCs. At the DNA level, the sequence is TGTGCCAGCAGTCGGACACCGAACTATGGCCACACCTTC. Translation gives CASSRTPNYGHTF.